The T cell receptor (beta chain) described here comes from a study of early T cells in non-severe SARS-CoV-2 infection. V lost 3 bases to trimming and J lost 5 bases, with 14 bases between them. Germline CDR1 DFQATT, CDR2 SNEGSKA (reference sequence). The CDR3 is 15 residues long. Attachment of unique molecular identifiers was made to individual cDNA molecules. TCRdb redid the calling of the 5' RACE reads with MiXCR, one entry per CDR3 protein. The sample carries over 70,000 distinct CDR3 sequences, roughly 14% recorded once. The sample holds a few counts of this clonotype. The specimen comprised whole blood, sampled at baseline. The sequence came from an adult who was a healthcare worker with PCR-confirmed SARS-CoV-2 infection or an uninfected control (not recorded which). This rearrangement joins TRBV20-1 to TRBJ1-6; the D gene is possibly TRBD1 (5 bases). DNA for the CDR3: TGCAGTGCTAGGGGGCGCGGGTCCAATAATTCACCCCTCCACTTT. Amino acids: CSARGRGSNNSPLHF.